The subject of this entry is one TCR beta chain. Its antigen is unknown. No clone much larger than this one lies a single base away; base qualities are absent. The donors were included in the validation cohort of approximately 120 subjects, a group kept apart from the approximately 700-subject first cohort. The data were obtained in a study of cytomegalovirus exposure and HLA in healthy donors (dated by TCRdb to about 2017). Looking at the study overall: According to a later analysis, one platform produced both the roughly 130 validation repertoires and the roughly 650 repertoires of the first cohort. The study aimed to test whether cataloging public T cell receptors could reveal signatures of past pathogen exposure. To predict cytomegalovirus infection status, the study combined high-throughput TCR immunosequencing, statistical association of individual TCRs with disease status, and machine learning. Along with the approximately 670-subject first cohort, a separate validation cohort of over a hundred different subjects was used. The study at large found these results: Three of the identified cytomegalovirus-associated TCR beta chains were confirmed in vitro to be specific for cytomegalovirus antigens. A later analysis found that TCRs clustered in the first cohort also tended to co-occur in the approximately 120 validation repertoires, with approximately 95% of cluster scores above 0. The classifier was reported to diagnose cytomegalovirus status with high specificity and sensitivity in both the original cohort and the validation cohort. All 120 or so repertoires were used to score co-occurrence in the validation cohort in a later analysis, because that analysis had no HLA typing for the cohort. According to the authors, the approach could potentially be generalized to other disease states and immunological phenotypes. Most TCR sequences were seen in very few donors, while some public TCRs were found in many individuals. The study gave a list of around 170 TCR beta chains associated with cytomegalovirus.

Via the germline V gene, CDR1 is SGHAT and CDR2 FQNNGV. For this chain, trimming is 1 base at the V end and 6 bases at the J end, and the number of junction bases without a gene match is 6. From its cysteine to its phenylalanine, the CDR3 spans 14 amino acids. The only DNA kept is the CDR3, 42 bases in frame from the first base. The library relied on the immunoSEQ multiplex PCR assay. In the source study's methods: A statistical classification framework was built for diagnosing cytomegalovirus status from the catalog of TCR beta chain sequences. TCRdb re-hosts the immuneACCESS table, in-frame sequences only. Its copies lack some clones; in the studies checked, an unresolved V gene accounts for under half of them, and the cause for the rest is not known. V, J and clone size are taken as reported in that table, and D and trimming were inferred from the DNA itself. Counted in this sample were around 190,000 clones; roughly 85% of them appeared once. In total, the top ten clones hold about 15% of the sample.

The rearranged chain carries TRBV11-2 and TRBJ2-7; 7 bases in the junction line up with TRBD2. The sequenced sample consisted of PBMCs. This receptor was taken from a man aged 18 to 30 in good health and CMV-seropositive. The nucleotide sequence reads TGTGCCAGCAGCTTAGGGGGAGGGGTCGGCGAGCAGTACTTC. Its translation is CASSLGGGVGEQYF.